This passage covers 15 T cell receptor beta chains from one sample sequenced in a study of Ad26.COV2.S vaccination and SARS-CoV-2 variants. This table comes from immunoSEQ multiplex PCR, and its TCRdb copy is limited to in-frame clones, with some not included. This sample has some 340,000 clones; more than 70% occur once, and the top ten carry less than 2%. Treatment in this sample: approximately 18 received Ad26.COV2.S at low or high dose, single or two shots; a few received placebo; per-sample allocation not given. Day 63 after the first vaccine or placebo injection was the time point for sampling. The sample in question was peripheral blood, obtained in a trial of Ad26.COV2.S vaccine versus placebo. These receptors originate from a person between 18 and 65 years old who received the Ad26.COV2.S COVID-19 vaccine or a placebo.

In DNA, the CDR3 is TGTGCCAGCAGCGTACGAGTAGGGACGGGGTATTCGGATGAAAAACTGTTTTTT. This gives the protein CASSVRVGTGYSDEKLFF. This rearrangement joins TRBV5-4 to TRBJ1-4, with D possibly being TRBD1 (5 bases). This CDR3 region has 18 residues. Germline V gene data show CDR1 as SGHNT and CDR2 as YYREEE (reference sequence). The ends were cut back, 4 bases at V and 6 bases at J, with 25 bases in the middle.

The CDR3: CASRSGGGADTQYF. CDR3 coding DNA: TGCGCCAGCAGGTCCGGAGGGGGGGCAGATACGCAGTATTTT. The V and J genes are TRBV5-1 and TRBJ2-3; a possible D gene is TRBD2 (7 bases). V was shortened by 5 bases and J by 4 bases, with 14 bases between the two germline ends. The CDR3 runs to 14 residues. Germline CDR1 and CDR2: SGHRS and YFSETQ.

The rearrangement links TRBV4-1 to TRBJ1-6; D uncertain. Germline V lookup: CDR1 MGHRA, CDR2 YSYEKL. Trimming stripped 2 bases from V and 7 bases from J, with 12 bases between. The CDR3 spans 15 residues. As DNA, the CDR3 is TGCGCCAGCAGCCAACGGTTTGTCGGGAATTCACCCCTCCACTTT. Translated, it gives CASSQRFVGNSPLHF.

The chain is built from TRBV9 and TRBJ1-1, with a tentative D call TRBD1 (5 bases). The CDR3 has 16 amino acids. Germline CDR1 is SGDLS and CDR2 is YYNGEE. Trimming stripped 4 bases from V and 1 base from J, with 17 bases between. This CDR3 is CASSSGVGQQNTEAFF. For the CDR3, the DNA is TGTGCCAGCAGCTCGGGGGTGGGGCAGCAGAACACTGAAGCTTTCTTT.

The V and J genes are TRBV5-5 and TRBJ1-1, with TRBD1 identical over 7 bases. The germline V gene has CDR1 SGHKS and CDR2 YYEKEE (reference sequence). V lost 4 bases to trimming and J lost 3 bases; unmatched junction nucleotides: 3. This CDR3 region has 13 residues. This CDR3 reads CASSRQGYTEAFF. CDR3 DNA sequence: TGTGCCAGCAGCCGACAGGGATACACTGAAGCTTTCTTT.

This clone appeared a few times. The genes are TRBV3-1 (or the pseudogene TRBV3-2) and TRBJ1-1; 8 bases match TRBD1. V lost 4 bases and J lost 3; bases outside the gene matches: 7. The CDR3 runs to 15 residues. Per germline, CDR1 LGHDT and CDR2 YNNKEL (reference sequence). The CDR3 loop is CASSPTGGGDTEAFF. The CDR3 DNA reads TGTGCCAGCAGCCCCACAGGGGGAGGGGACACTGAAGCTTTCTTT.

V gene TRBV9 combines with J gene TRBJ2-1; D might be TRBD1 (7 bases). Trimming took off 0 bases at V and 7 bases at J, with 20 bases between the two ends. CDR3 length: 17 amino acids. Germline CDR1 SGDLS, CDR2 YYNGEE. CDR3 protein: CASSVVRGGTASNEQFF. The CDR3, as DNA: TGTGCCAGCAGCGTAGTCAGAGGGGGGACAGCAAGTAATGAGCAGTTCTTC.

The CDR3 is CASSNTDTQYF. The CDR3 DNA is TGTGCCAGCAGCAACACAGATACGCAGTATTTT. V and J are TRBV6-5 and TRBJ2-3; no clear D. The length of the CDR3 is 11 residues. Germline CDR1 and CDR2: MNHEY and SVGAGI. The V end lost 6 bases, the J end lost 2 bases, and 3 bases lay between the germline ends.

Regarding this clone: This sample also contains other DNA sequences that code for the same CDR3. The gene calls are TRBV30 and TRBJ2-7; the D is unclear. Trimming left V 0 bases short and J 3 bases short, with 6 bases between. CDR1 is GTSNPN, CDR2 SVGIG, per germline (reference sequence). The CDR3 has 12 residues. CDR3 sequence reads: CAWSVLGYEQYF. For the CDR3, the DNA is TGTGCCTGGAGTGTATTGGGCTACGAGCAGTACTTC.

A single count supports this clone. The chain's CDR3 is CASILPEGLEYGYTF. As DNA, the CDR3 is TGTGCCAGCATCCTCCCCGAGGGGTTAGAGTATGGCTACACCTTC. The J gene is TRBJ1-2, the V gene TRBV7-9; weak D call: TRBD1 (5 bases). Germline V gene data show CDR1 as SEHNR and CDR2 as FQNEAQ (reference sequence). The CDR3 is made up of 15 amino acids. V was trimmed by 7 bases and J by 5 bases, leaving 20 bases between them.

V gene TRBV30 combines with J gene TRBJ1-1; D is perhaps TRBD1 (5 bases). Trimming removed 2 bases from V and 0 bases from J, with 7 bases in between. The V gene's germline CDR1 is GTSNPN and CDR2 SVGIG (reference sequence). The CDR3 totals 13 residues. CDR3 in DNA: TGTGCCTGGAGTAGGGACCTGAACACTGAAGCTTTCTTT. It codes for CAWSRDLNTEAFF.

CDR3 sequence: CASSQVQGAAFF. The CDR3 bases are TGCGCCAGCAGCCAAGTACAGGGCGCAGCTTTCTTT. The chain combines TRBV4-1 with TRBJ1-1; D possibly corresponds to TRBD1 (6 bases). The CDR3 contains 12 residues. From germline, CDR1 is MGHRA and CDR2 YSYEKL. Trimming shortened V by 1 base and J by 10 bases, and 10 bases separated the two germline ends.

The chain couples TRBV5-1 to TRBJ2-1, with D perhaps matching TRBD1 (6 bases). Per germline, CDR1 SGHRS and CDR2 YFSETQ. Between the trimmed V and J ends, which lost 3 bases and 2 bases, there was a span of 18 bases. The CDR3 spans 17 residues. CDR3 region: CASSSTKGVLTYNEQFF. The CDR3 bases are TGCGCCAGCAGCTCCACGAAGGGGGTGCTTACCTACAATGAGCAGTTCTTC.

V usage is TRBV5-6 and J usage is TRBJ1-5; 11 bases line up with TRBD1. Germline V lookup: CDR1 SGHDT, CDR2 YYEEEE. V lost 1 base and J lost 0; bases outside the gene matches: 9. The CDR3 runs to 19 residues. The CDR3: CASSLYRTGGWGSNQPQHF. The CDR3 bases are TGTGCCAGCAGCTTGTATAGGACAGGGGGCTGGGGTAGCAATCAGCCCCAGCATTTT. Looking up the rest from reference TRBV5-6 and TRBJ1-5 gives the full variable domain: DAGVTQSPTHLIKTRGQQVTLRCSPKSGHDTVSWYQQALGQGPQFIFQYYEEEERQRGNFPDRFSGHQFPNYSSELNVNALLLGDSALYLCASSLYRTGGWGSNQPQHFGDGTRLSIL.

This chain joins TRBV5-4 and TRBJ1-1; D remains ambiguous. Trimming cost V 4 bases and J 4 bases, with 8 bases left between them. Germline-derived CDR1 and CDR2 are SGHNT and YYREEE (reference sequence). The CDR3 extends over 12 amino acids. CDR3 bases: TGTGCCAGCAGCGGGCTTCTCACTGAAGCTTTCTTT. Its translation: CASSGLLTEAFF.